This T cell receptor (beta chain) was found in a study of patients and donors after allogeneic stem cell transplantation. The table lists this clonotype with a few counts. The germline V and J ends were trimmed by 1 base and 7 bases, with 8 bases remaining between them. Germline V gene lookup returns CDR1 LGHDT and CDR2 YNNKEL (reference sequence). The CDR3 is made up of 13 amino acids. TCRdb processed the RT-PCR reads anew with MiXCR; each CDR3 protein has one entry. The data contain hundreds of thousands of distinct CDR3 sequences, 16% of them seen just once; the ten biggest clones take up roughly 7%.

This chain uses TRBV3-1 with TRBJ1-5; D is possibly TRBD1 (5 bases). Source material: blood, either unsorted or a sorted T cell fraction (not recorded which). The clonotype was recovered from a human donor who was either an allogeneic HSCT recipient or a stem cell or donor lymphocyte infusion donor (not recorded which). It is not recorded whose cells these are; they may come from a transplant donor. The chain's CDR3 is CASSQGGRQPQHF. In DNA, the CDR3 is TGTGCCAGCAGCCAAGGGGGACGGCAGCCCCAGCATTTT.